This T cell receptor beta chain was found in a study of T-cell memory formation after mild COVID-19. In this sample, this clonotype turned up many times. Its cognate antigen is unknown. Study-wide results and caveats: Contracting clones, day 15 to 85, had balanced CD4/CD8, and later expanders favored CD4+. CD4+ contracting clones were found mainly in CM and EM, and CD8+ ones in EMRA.

Constant-segment-primed 5'RACE gave TCR alpha and TCR beta cDNA libraries with sample barcodes and UMIs. TCRdb analysed the 5' RACE reads with MiXCR anew, one entry per CDR3 protein. The sample shows about 130,000 distinct CDR3 sequences, about 6% of them seen only once. CDR1 is SGHVS and CDR2 is FQNEAQ in the germline V gene. V lost 5 bases, J lost 0 bases, and 16 bases stayed unmatched. CDR3 length: 21 amino acids. The chain recombines TRBV7-8 with TRBJ2-4; 13 bases are a match to TRBD2. This clonotype originated in an adult woman who had mild COVID-19 (a few samples of this study predate the infection). Cell type and time point are not known. What was sequenced was PBMCs or a T cell subset sorted from them (not recorded which). CDR3 loop: CASSTREKLAGGTLAKNIQYF. CDR3 bases: TGTGCCAGCAGCACCCGCGAAAAACTAGCGGGAGGGACGCTAGCCAAAAACATTCAGTACTTC.